This T cell receptor beta chain is drawn from a study of blood T cell repertoires in COVID-19. The wider study: The United States, Italy and Spain supplied acute and convalescent COVID-19 samples. T cells, B-cell-depleted T cells, or PBMCs provided the cDNA or gDNA that served as material.

Germline trimming cut 3 bases from V and 0 bases from J; bases unmatched to any gene: 7. The CDR3 consists of 17 residues. Germline V gives CDR1 SGHVS, CDR2 FQNEAQ. Only a few counts were recorded for this clone. In the original processing: Amplifying reference gene primers gave estimates of nucleated cell counts. TCRdb's copy holds only in-frame clones and misses some; the assay was immunoSEQ multiplex PCR. From that table come the V and J calls and clone size; the DNA was used to work out D and trimming. The sample records around 250,000 clones, around four fifths being singletons. J is TRBJ1-1 and V is TRBV7-8; 10 nucleotides align to TRBD1. The TCR comes from a man older than 75 with acute or convalescent COVID-19. Sequencing was carried out using peripheral blood. The CDR3 bases are TGTGCCAGCAGCTTGAACCTAGGACAGGGGGTGAACACTGAAGCTTTCTTT. It is translated as CASSLNLGQGVNTEAFF.